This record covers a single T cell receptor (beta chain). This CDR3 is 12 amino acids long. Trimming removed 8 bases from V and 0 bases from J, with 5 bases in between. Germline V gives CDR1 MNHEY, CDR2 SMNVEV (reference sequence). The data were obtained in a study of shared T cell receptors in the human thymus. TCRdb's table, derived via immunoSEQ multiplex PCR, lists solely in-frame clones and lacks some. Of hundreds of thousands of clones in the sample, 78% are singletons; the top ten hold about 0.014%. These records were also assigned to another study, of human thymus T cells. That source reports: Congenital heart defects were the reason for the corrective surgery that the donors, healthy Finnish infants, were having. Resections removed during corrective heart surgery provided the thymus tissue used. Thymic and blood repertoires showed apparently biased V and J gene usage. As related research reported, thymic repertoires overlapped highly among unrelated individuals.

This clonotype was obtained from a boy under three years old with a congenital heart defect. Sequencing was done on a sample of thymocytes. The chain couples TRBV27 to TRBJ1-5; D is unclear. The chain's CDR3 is CASGDSNQPQHF. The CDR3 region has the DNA TGTGCCAGCGGAGATAGCAATCAGCCCCAGCATTTT.